The next 24 T cell receptor beta chains were all read from a single sample in a study of blood T cell repertoires in COVID-19. Assay used: immunoSEQ multiplex PCR; TCRdb lists only in-frame clones, some missing. The table shows tens of thousands of clones, with more than 65% occurring only once. The sample comprised peripheral blood. The origin of the receptors is a man between 65 and 85 years old with COVID-19, enrolled during active disease.

This rearrangement joins TRBV19 to TRBJ1-5, with 7 nucleotides matching TRBD1. With V trimmed by 6 bases and J by 0 bases, 5 bases remained unmatched. CDR1 is LNHDA, CDR2 SQIVND, per germline (reference sequence). The CDR3 extends over 15 amino acids. This CDR3 is CASRPQGRSNQPQHF. The CDR3 DNA follows: TGTGCCAGTAGACCACAGGGGCGTAGCAATCAGCCCCAGCATTTT. The full variable domain, rest sourced from reference TRBV19 and TRBJ1-5, is DGGITQSPKYLFRKEGQNVTLSCEQNLNHDAMYWYRQDPGQGLRLIYYSQIVNDFQKGDIAEGYSVSREKKESFPLTVTSAQKNPTAFYLCASRPQGRSNQPQHFGDGTRLSIL.

This clone appeared a few times. This rearrangement joins TRBV10-1 to TRBJ2-3, with TRBD2 matching over 7 bases. Looked up from germline, CDR1 is WNHNN and CDR2 is SYGVQD (reference sequence). The ends lost 2 bases at V and 1 base at J; junction bases unmatched: 3. The CDR3 totals 15 residues. The CDR3 loop reads CASSEGGSGTDTQYF. In DNA, the CDR3 is TGCGCCAGCAGTGAGGGCGGGAGCGGCACAGATACGCAGTATTTT.

The chain has TRBV9 and TRBJ2-7, with 8 bases that match TRBD1. Germline CDR1 reads SGDLS; CDR2 reads YYNGEE. The CDR3 is 12 residues long. V was clipped by 4 bases and J by 11 bases; unmatched bases: 8. The CDR3 reads CASSTTTGDKYF. DNA of the CDR3: TGTGCCAGCAGCACAACGACAGGGGACAAGTACTTC.

The rearrangement links TRBV5-8 to TRBJ2-1, with D unresolved. CDR1 SGHTS and CDR2 YDEGEE come from the germline V gene. The V and J ends lost 3 bases and 4 bases respectively, with 5 bases between them. This CDR3 comprises 12 residues. The DNA of the CDR3 is TGTGCCAGCAGCTGGCAATACAATGAGCAGTTCTTC. Translated, it gives CASSWQYNEQFF.

This chain uses TRBV11-2 with TRBJ2-1; a weak D match, TRBD2 (6 bases). Trimming shortened V by 7 bases and J by 10 bases, and 20 bases separated the two germline ends. This CDR3 is 14 amino acids long. The germline CDR1 and CDR2 sequences are SGHAT and FQNNGV. CDR3 in DNA: TGTGCCAGCAAATTAGGGACTGGCGGAGAGGAGCAGTTCTTC. As protein: CASKLGTGGEEQFF.

This chain uses TRBV5-8 with TRBJ2-1; no clear D. Trimming left V 5 bases short and J 6 bases short, with 15 bases between. Germline loops: CDR1 SGHTS, CDR2 YDEGEE. The CDR3 contains 14 residues. The CDR3 nucleotides read TGTGCCAGCAGACATTTGCCCAAATCCAATGAGCAGTTCTTC. This translates into CASRHLPKSNEQFF.

The chain carries TRBV5-4 and TRBJ2-7, with 9 nucleotides matching TRBD2. V was clipped by 2 bases and J by 2 bases; unmatched bases: 5. Germline values: CDR1 SGHNT, CDR2 YYREEE (reference sequence). The CDR3 has 15 residues. CDR3 amino acids: CASSFLSSGAYEQYF. The CDR3 nucleotides read TGTGCCAGCAGCTTCTTGTCTAGCGGGGCCTACGAGCAGTACTTC.

The chain recombines TRBV27 with TRBJ1-1; TRBD1 matches at 9 bases. Looked up from germline, CDR1 is MNHEY and CDR2 is SMNVEV (reference sequence). The ends lost 9 bases at V and 3 bases at J; junction bases unmatched: 8. The CDR3 runs 14 residues. As DNA, the CDR3 is TGTGCCAGTAAACAGGGGGCAGGGTACACTGAAGCTTTCTTT. Residues: CASKQGAGYTEAFF.

As DNA, the CDR3 is TGTGCCACCAGTGATACTCGACAGGGAGGTGGTACAGATACGCAGTATTTT. Its translation: CATSDTRQGGGTDTQYF. V usage is TRBV24-1 and J usage is TRBJ2-3; D perhaps matches TRBD1 (7 bases). The CDR3 covers 17 residues. V lost 3 bases to trimming and J lost 3 bases, with 18 bases between them. CDR1 KGHDR and CDR2 SFDVKD come from the germline V gene.

CDR3 sequence reads: CASSSTGGRGYGYTF. CDR3 nucleotides: TGCGCCAGCAGCTCGACAGGGGGCCGGGGCTATGGCTACACCTTC. The chain employs TRBV5-1 and TRBJ1-2, with 10 nucleotides matching TRBD1. Germline V gives CDR1 SGHRS, CDR2 YFSETQ. J lost 4 bases, V lost 3 bases, and 6 bases had no gene match. This CDR3 has 15 residues.

The CDR3 DNA reads TGTGCCAGCAGCTGGCTCACCGGGGAGCTGTTTTTT. Translating it yields CASSWLTGELFF. The chain joins TRBV12-3 or TRBV12-4 to TRBJ2-2; D is uncertain. The length of the CDR3 is 12 residues. The V end was cut by 6 bases, the J end by 4 bases, with 6 bases between.

This chain's CDR3 is CASSLLFLNTEAFF. CDR3 coding DNA: TGTGCCAGCAGCCTCTTATTCCTGAACACTGAAGCTTTCTTT. The rearrangement joins TRBV2 to TRBJ1-1; D unresolved. This CDR3 contains 14 residues. V was shortened by 6 bases and J by 0 bases, with 11 bases between the two germline ends. In germline, CDR1 is SNHLY, CDR2 FYNNEI.

V usage is TRBV15 and J usage is TRBJ2-5, with 9 bases lining up with TRBD2. The CDR3 loop spans 15 amino acids. Looked up from germline, CDR1 is LNHNV and CDR2 is YYDKDF (reference sequence). The trim removed 5 bases at V and 4 bases at J, leaving 8 bases unmatched. CDR3 loop: CATSRRSGGGETQYF. DNA of the CDR3: TGTGCCACCAGCCGACGTAGCGGGGGAGGAGAGACCCAGTACTTC.

The rearrangement links TRBV4-2 to TRBJ1-2; a possible D gene is TRBD1 (5 bases). Germline V gene lookup returns CDR1 LGHNA and CDR2 YNFKEQ. V shed 4 bases and J shed 6 bases, with 18 bases lying between them. CDR3 length: 15 residues. The CDR3 nucleotides are TGTGCCAGCAGCCCTCAAAATCCAGGGTTTAATGGCTACACCTTC. Translation gives CASSPQNPGFNGYTF.

The rearrangement uses TRBV3-1 (or the pseudogene TRBV3-2) and TRBJ1-6; D might be TRBD1 (6 bases). Germline V gives CDR1 LGHDT, CDR2 YNNKEL (reference sequence). The CDR3 has 16 amino acids. V was shortened by 0 bases and J by 3 bases, with 9 bases between the two germline ends. CDR3 in amino acids: CASSQERGFYNSPLHF. The DNA of the CDR3 is TGTGCCAGCAGCCAAGAAAGGGGGTTCTATAATTCACCCCTCCACTTT.

CDR3 nucleotide sequence: TGTGCCACCAGTGAGCCTACTAGCGGGAGAGAGACCCAGTACTTC. Translating gives CATSEPTSGRETQYF. The chain has TRBV24-1 and TRBJ2-5; TRBD2 matches 11 bases. V gave up 4 bases and J gave up 4 bases; unmatched junction bases: 4. CDR1 is KGHDR and CDR2 is SFDVKD in the germline V gene. CDR3 length: 15 residues.

This chain uses TRBV2 with TRBJ1-2; D remains ambiguous. Germline V gene data show CDR1 as SNHLY and CDR2 as FYNNEI. V gave up 6 bases and J gave up 4 bases, with 6 bases separating them. CDR3 size: 11 residues. The DNA of the CDR3 is TGTGCCAGCAGACTGTTCTATGGCTACACCTTC. It translates to CASRLFYGYTF. The full variable domain, with the rest looked up from reference TRBV2 and TRBJ1-2, is EPEVTQTPSHQVTQMGQEVILRCVPISNHLYFYWYRQILGQKVEFLVSFYNNEISEKSEIFDDQFSVERPDGSNFTLKIRSTKLEDSAMYFCASRLFYGYTFGSGTRLTVV.

This chain uses TRBV27 with TRBJ2-6, with D unresolved. V shed 7 bases and J shed 0 bases, with 7 bases lying between them. Germline values: CDR1 MNHEY, CDR2 SMNVEV (reference sequence). The CDR3 totals 14 residues. Here the CDR3 reads CASTVSSGANVLTF. CDR3 sequence (DNA): TGTGCCAGCACTGTTAGCTCTGGGGCCAACGTCCTGACTTTC.

The chain recombines TRBV5-1 with TRBJ2-1; TRBD1 agrees at 8 bases. The CDR3 consists of 15 residues. Unmatched junction bases numbered 5, after V lost 4 bases and J lost 2 bases. Per the germline V gene, CDR1 is SGHRS and CDR2 is YFSETQ. The CDR3 sequence: CASSLGQGPYNEQFF. The CDR3 nucleotides are TGCGCCAGCAGCCTAGGACAGGGCCCCTACAATGAGCAGTTCTTC. The whole variable domain, filled in from reference TRBV5-1 and TRBJ2-1, reads KAGVTQTPRYLIKTRGQQVTLSCSPISGHRSVSWYQQTPGQGLQFLFEYFSETQRNKGNFPGRFSGRQFSNSRSEMNVSTLELGDSALYLCASSLGQGPYNEQFFGPGTRLTVL.

The V and J genes are TRBV5-6 and TRBJ2-7, with 7 bases matching TRBD1. The junction had 4 bases not matched to a gene; V was cut back by 0 bases and J by 1 base. The germline V gene encodes CDR1 SGHDT and CDR2 YYEEEE. The CDR3 sequence is 15 residues long. In DNA, the CDR3 is TGTGCCAGCAGCTTGGCCGGGACAGCTTCCTACGAGCAGTACTTC. It yields the protein CASSLAGTASYEQYF.

DNA for the CDR3: TGTGCCAGCAGCCCCACAGGGCTAAGAGGCTATGGCTACACCTTC. Translating it yields CASSPTGLRGYGYTF. The chain recombines TRBV5-4 with TRBJ1-2, with D maybe TRBD1 (6 bases). V lost 4 bases, J lost 4 bases, and 17 bases lay in between. The CDR3 covers 15 residues. CDR1 is SGHNT and CDR2 is YYREEE in the germline V gene (reference sequence).

This clone was counted many times. The V gene is TRBV12-3 or TRBV12-4, the J gene TRBJ1-1; D gene uncertain. CDR3 length: 13 amino acids. Trimming took off 6 bases at V and 3 bases at J, with 11 bases between the two ends. The CDR3 sequence is CASRIWEDTEAFF. CDR3 coding DNA: TGTGCCAGCAGGATATGGGAGGACACTGAAGCTTTCTTT.

The genes are TRBV7-2 and TRBJ2-3; 14 bases align to TRBD2. V lost 2 bases to trimming and J lost 6 bases; unmatched junction nucleotides: 4. This CDR3 has 16 residues. The V gene's germline CDR1 is SGHTA and CDR2 FQGNSA. For the CDR3, the DNA is TGTGCCAGCAGCTTAACCCGGACTAGCGGGGGGGATACGCAGTATTTT. This sequence encodes CASSLTRTSGGDTQYF.

The chain joins TRBV2 to TRBJ2-1; TRBD1 matches at 10 bases. CDR3 length: 14 amino acids. CDR1 and CDR2 (germline): SNHLY, FYNNEI. V lost 6 bases, J lost 1 base, and 0 bases stayed unmatched. This CDR3 is CASRGQGSYNEQFF. The CDR3 DNA reads TGTGCCAGCAGGGGACAGGGGTCCTACAATGAGCAGTTCTTC. The full variable domain, completed using reference TRBV2 and TRBJ2-1, is EPEVTQTPSHQVTQMGQEVILRCVPISNHLYFYWYRQILGQKVEFLVSFYNNEISEKSEIFDDQFSVERPDGSNFTLKIRSTKLEDSAMYFCASRGQGSYNEQFFGPGTRLTVL.